The 26 T cell receptor beta chains given below trace back to one sample, sequenced in a study of cytomegalovirus exposure and HLA in healthy donors. 13 Jbeta primers and 60 Vbeta primers were used for the PCR. Libraries were prepared by immunoSEQ multiplex PCR; TCRdb keeps only in-frame clonotypes and omits some of them. The data show over 90,000 clones, approximately 76% seen once. Specimen: PBMCs. The receptors were sampled from a woman in her fifties or sixties in good health and CMV-seropositive.

The CDR3 sequence is CASSSPDLTTEAFF. Here the CDR3 DNA reads TGTGCCAGCAGTTCCCCTGATCTAACCACTGAAGCTTTCTTT. The chain combines TRBV27 with TRBJ1-1; D call uncertain. The CDR3 has 14 residues. Trimming took off 4 bases at V and 4 bases at J, with 13 bases between the two ends. In germline, CDR1 is MNHEY, CDR2 SMNVEV (reference sequence).

This clone showed up just a few times. V and J are TRBV30 and TRBJ2-1, with 8 bases fitting TRBD2. V lost 2 bases to trimming and J lost 1 base; unmatched junction nucleotides: 7. From germline, CDR1 is GTSNPN and CDR2 SVGIG (reference sequence). The CDR3 length is 16 residues. The CDR3 sequence: CAWSTGGGKSYNEQFF. In DNA, the CDR3 is TGTGCCTGGAGTACGGGAGGGGGGAAGTCCTACAATGAGCAGTTCTTC.

The gene calls are TRBV11-3 and TRBJ2-5; a weak D match, TRBD2 (5 bases). V shed 3 bases and J shed 4 bases, with 9 bases lying between them. The CDR3 runs to 13 residues. The germline CDR1 and CDR2 sequences are SGHNT and YENEEA. In nucleotides, the CDR3 is TGTGCCAGCAGCTTCCTAGGAGGAGAGACCCAGTACTTC. It yields the protein CASSFLGGETQYF.

This clone was counted a few times. The rearrangement uses TRBV14 and TRBJ1-1; D uncertain. This CDR3 has 12 residues. Germline CDR1 reads SGHDN; CDR2 reads FVKESK. Trimming left V 1 base short and J 9 bases short, with 9 bases between. In DNA, the CDR3 is TGTGCCAGCAGCCAAGCCAGGTCTAAAGCTTTCTTT. Protein sequence: CASSQARSKAFF.

The chain uses TRBV27 and TRBJ1-4; D remains unclear. The V gene lost 5 bases and the J gene lost 10 bases, with 20 bases spanning the gap. The CDR3 loop spans 15 amino acids. CDR1 MNHEY and CDR2 SMNVEV come from the germline V gene (reference sequence). DNA of the CDR3: TGTGCCAGCAGTCTCCCCGGCGGGGTGGGGAGAAAACTGTTTTTT. It is translated as CASSLPGGVGRKLFF.

The chain couples TRBV7-8 to TRBJ2-7; 8 bases match TRBD1. The germline CDR1 and CDR2 sequences are SGHVS and FQNEAQ. Unmatched junction bases numbered 6, after V lost 5 bases and J lost 0 bases. The CDR3 length is 15 residues. The CDR3 bases are TGTGCCAGCAGCGCGCGACAGGGGAGCTCCTACGAGCAGTACTTC. This encodes CASSARQGSSYEQYF.

This chain connects TRBV10-3 to TRBJ2-7; 10 bases agree with TRBD1. The germline V gene encodes CDR1 ENHRY and CDR2 SYGVKD. J lost 2 bases, V lost 0 bases, and 7 bases had no gene match. This CDR3 is 17 amino acids long. CDR3 in amino acids: CAISESRTGGRPYEQYF. CDR3 sequence (DNA): TGTGCCATCAGTGAGTCGAGGACAGGGGGAAGGCCCTACGAGCAGTACTTC.

This clone was recorded once. The V call is TRBV27, the J call TRBJ2-7; D might be TRBD1 (6 bases). V dropped 5 bases and J dropped 4 bases, with 12 bases sitting between them. The CDR3 totals 13 residues. The germline V gene has CDR1 MNHEY and CDR2 SMNVEV (reference sequence). The CDR3 DNA reads as TGTGCCAGCAGTCACCTTAGGGGGTACGAGCAGTACTTC. Its translation: CASSHLRGYEQYF.

The chain has TRBV7-9 and TRBJ2-7, with 10 bases identical to TRBD1. With 5 bases clipped from V and 9 bases from J, the junction kept 16 bases outside the gene matches. There are 16 residues in the CDR3. The germline gives CDR1 SEHNR, CDR2 FQNEAQ (reference sequence). As DNA, the CDR3 is TGTGCCAGCAGCCAATACAGGGACAGGGGTTCGAAGTGGCAGTACTTC. This gives the protein CASSQYRDRGSKWQYF. The entire variable domain, with the rest obtained from reference TRBV7-9 and TRBJ2-7, is as follows: DTGVSQNPRHKITKRGQNVTFRCDPISEHNRLYWYRQTLGQGPEFLTYFQNEAQLEKSRLLSDRFSAERPKGSFSTLEIQRTEQGDSAMYLCASSQYRDRGSKWQYFGPGTRLTVT.

In nucleotides, the CDR3 is TGTGCCTGGGGACTAGCGGGGGTGGGTACGCAGTATTTT. It codes for CAWGLAGVGTQYF. The rearrangement links TRBV30 to TRBJ2-3; 13 positions agree with TRBD2. The CDR3 length is 13 residues. Trimming cost V 5 bases and J 8 bases; bases outside gene matches: 4. Germline V gene sequence: CDR1 GTSNPN, CDR2 SVGIG (reference sequence).

The V call is TRBV19, the J call TRBJ1-5, with TRBD1 as a possible D gene (5 bases). The CDR3 runs 13 residues. Germline V lookup: CDR1 LNHDA, CDR2 SQIVND (reference sequence). V shed 6 bases and J shed 9 bases, with 15 bases lying between them. The CDR3 nucleotides are TGTGCCAGTAGGTTAACGGGGCGGGGGCCCCAGCATTTT. This codes for CASRLTGRGPQHF.

CDR3 protein: CASSLETGTQYF. CDR3 DNA sequence: TGTGCCAGCAGCTTAGAGACGGGTACGCAGTATTTT. The chain is built from TRBV7-2 and TRBJ2-3; no clear D gene. Per germline, CDR1 SGHTA and CDR2 FQGNSA. This CDR3 is 12 amino acids long. Trimming left V 1 base short and J 8 bases short, with 7 bases between.

Only a few counts were recorded for this clone. This chain links TRBV19 with TRBJ1-2; 9 bases are a match to TRBD1. The germline V gene encodes CDR1 LNHDA and CDR2 SQIVND (reference sequence). This CDR3 has 15 amino acids. The V and J ends lost 5 bases and 6 bases, in that order; junction bases with no gene match: 10. CDR3 region: CASSFRTGGANGYTF. The CDR3 DNA reads as TGTGCCAGTAGTTTCCGAACAGGGGGCGCAAATGGCTACACCTTC.

The V call is TRBV4-1, the J call TRBJ2-3, with a weak D call TRBD2 (5 bases). V dropped 1 base and J dropped 0 bases, with 8 bases sitting between them. The CDR3 is 15 residues long. Germline CDR1 and CDR2: MGHRA and YSYEKL. CDR3 sequence reads: CASSQGTGSTDTQYF. The CDR3 coding sequence is TGCGCCAGCAGCCAAGGGACGGGAAGCACAGATACGCAGTATTTT.

The chain couples TRBV11-2 to TRBJ1-5, with D uncertain. Looked up from germline, CDR1 is SGHAT and CDR2 is FQNNGV. The CDR3 is 13 residues long. The germline V and J ends were trimmed by 3 bases and 3 bases, with 6 bases remaining between them. The CDR3 sequence: CASSLSYNQPQHF. CDR3 in DNA: TGTGCCAGCAGCTTGTCCTACAATCAGCCCCAGCATTTT.

This sequence joins TRBV10-3 and TRBJ1-2, with 10 nucleotides matching TRBD1. Germline V gives CDR1 ENHRY, CDR2 SYGVKD. The CDR3 runs 15 residues. Trimming cost V 0 bases and J 8 bases; bases outside gene matches: 6. The CDR3 spells CAISESWTGGGGYTF. The CDR3, as DNA: TGTGCCATCAGTGAGTCTTGGACAGGGGGAGGAGGCTACACCTTC.

The genes are TRBV29-1 and TRBJ2-3; maybe TRBD2 (6 bases). The CDR3 has 13 residues. Trimming took 4 bases from V and 4 from J, leaving 12 bases between them. CDR1 is SQVTM and CDR2 is ANQGSEA in the germline V gene. The CDR3 loop reads CSVGTTGADTQYF. The CDR3 DNA follows: TGCAGCGTTGGGACTACCGGGGCAGATACGCAGTATTTT.

The chain combines TRBV5-1 with TRBJ2-2; TRBD2 agrees at 7 bases. CDR1 is SGHRS and CDR2 is YFSETQ in the germline V gene. V dropped 4 bases and J dropped 6; count of bases not matched to a gene: 9. The CDR3 has 15 amino acids. The CDR3 sequence: CASSPGLPSAGELFF. In DNA form, the CDR3 reads TGCGCCAGCAGCCCGGGACTACCTAGTGCCGGGGAGCTGTTTTTT. The variable domain in full, with the rest retrieved from reference TRBV5-1 and TRBJ2-2, is KAGVTQTPRYLIKTRGQQVTLSCSPISGHRSVSWYQQTPGQGLQFLFEYFSETQRNKGNFPGRFSGRQFSNSRSEMNVSTLELGDSALYLCASSPGLPSAGELFFGEGSRLTVL.

This chain connects TRBV5-1 to TRBJ2-7; TRBD2 might be the D (6 bases). CDR1 and CDR2 from the germline V gene are SGHRS and YFSETQ. Trimming took 4 bases from V and 4 from J, leaving 12 bases between them. This CDR3 has 13 amino acids. The CDR3 reads CASSLTSLYEQYF. As DNA, the CDR3 is TGCGCCAGCAGCCTGACTAGTTTATACGAGCAGTACTTC.

This clone has just a few counts. The CDR3 reads CASRQPLNTEAFF. In nucleotides, the CDR3 is TGTGCCAGCCGACAGCCCCTGAACACTGAAGCTTTCTTT. The chain uses TRBV6-1 and TRBJ1-1; a possible D gene is TRBD1 (5 bases). CDR3 size: 13 residues. In germline, CDR1 is MNHNS, CDR2 SASEGT. Trimming took 8 bases from V and 0 from J, leaving 10 bases between them.

The chain carries TRBV11-2 and TRBJ2-5; a possible D gene is TRBD2 (6 bases). Germline-derived CDR1 and CDR2 are SGHAT and FQNNGV. The V end lost 3 bases, the J end lost 5 bases, and 16 bases lay between the germline ends. The CDR3 covers 15 residues. CDR3 protein: CASSFGTGLRETQYF. The DNA for the CDR3 is TGTGCCAGCAGCTTCGGGACGGGACTCAGGGAGACCCAGTACTTC. The whole variable domain, remainder taken from reference TRBV11-2 and TRBJ2-5, is EAGVAQSPRYKIIEKRQSVAFWCNPISGHATLYWYQQILGQGPKLLIQFQNNGVVDDSQLPKDRFSAERLKGVDSTLKIQPAKLEDSAVYLCASSFGTGLRETQYFGPGTRLLVL.

The chain has TRBV5-6 and TRBJ2-1; D not resolved. Trimming removed 1 base at V and 7 bases at J, with 6 bases between. The CDR3 is 12 residues long. Germline V lookup: CDR1 SGHDT, CDR2 YYEEEE. The CDR3 coding sequence is TGTGCCAGCAGCTTGAACCGGAATGAGCAGTTCTTC. Protein: CASSLNRNEQFF.

The chain has TRBV10-3 and TRBJ2-7, with D possibly TRBD2 on 6 matching bases. V lost 6 bases to trimming and J lost 0 bases, with 12 bases between them. Germline loops: CDR1 ENHRY, CDR2 SYGVKD. This CDR3 contains 14 residues. This chain's CDR3 is CAIRDSGFSYEQYF. In DNA, the CDR3 is TGTGCCATCAGGGATAGCGGCTTCTCCTACGAGCAGTACTTC.

The CDR3 DNA reads TGCGCCAGCAGTGAGTCCACGGGAAGCGGCTACACCTTC. It is translated as CASSESTGSGYTF. V gene TRBV10-1 combines with J gene TRBJ1-2, with D unclear. The CDR3 sequence is 13 residues long. Per the germline V gene, CDR1 is WNHNN and CDR2 is SYGVQD (reference sequence). V was shortened by 0 bases and J by 8 bases, with 10 bases between the two germline ends.

This chain connects TRBV2 to TRBJ1-5, with 8 bases that match TRBD1. There are 13 residues in the CDR3. Trimming at V came to 6 bases and at J to 7 bases, leaving 5 bases not matched to a gene. The germline CDR1 and CDR2 sequences are SNHLY and FYNNEI. CDR3 residues: CASRWTGSQPQHF. The CDR3 DNA reads TGTGCCAGCAGGTGGACAGGGTCCCAGCCCCAGCATTTT.

V usage is TRBV9 and J usage is TRBJ2-3, with TRBD1 as a possible D gene (6 bases). The ends were cut back, 5 bases at V and 0 bases at J, with 16 bases in the middle. The CDR3 loop spans 16 amino acids. CDR1 is SGDLS and CDR2 is YYNGEE in the germline V gene. The CDR3 protein is CASRPYGGTSTDTQYF. In nucleotides, the CDR3 is TGTGCCAGCAGGCCTTATGGGGGCACTAGCACAGATACGCAGTATTTT.